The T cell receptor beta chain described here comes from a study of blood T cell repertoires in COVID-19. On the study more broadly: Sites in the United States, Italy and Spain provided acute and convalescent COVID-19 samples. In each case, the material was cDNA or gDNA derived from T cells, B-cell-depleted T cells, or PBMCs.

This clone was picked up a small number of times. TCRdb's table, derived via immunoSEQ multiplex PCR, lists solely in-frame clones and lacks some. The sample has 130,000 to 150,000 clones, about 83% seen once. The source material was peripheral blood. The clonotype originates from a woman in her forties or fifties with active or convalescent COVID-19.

The CDR3 DNA is TGTGCCAGCAAAGAACAGGGGGCTAATTCACCCCTCCACTTT. Translation: CASKEQGANSPLHF. J is TRBJ1-6 and V is TRBV27; 9 bases align to TRBD1. This CDR3 has 14 amino acids. The ends lost 7 bases at V and 6 bases at J; junction bases unmatched: 4. In germline, CDR1 is MNHEY, CDR2 SMNVEV (reference sequence).